This TCR beta chain was obtained from a study of cytomegalovirus exposure and HLA in healthy donors (dated by TCRdb to 2015 to 2018). In terms of the full investigation: The 666 repertoires of the first cohort and the roughly 120 validation repertoires were produced on the same platform, according to a later analysis. To predict cytomegalovirus infection status, the study combined high-throughput TCR immunosequencing, statistical association of individual TCRs with disease status, and machine learning. A separate validation cohort of roughly 130 different subjects was used in addition to the 666-subject first cohort. The study aimed to test whether signatures of past pathogen exposure could be identified by cataloging public T cell receptors. Points the paper makes about the study in general: A total of 150 or so TCR beta chains were listed by the study as associated with cytomegalovirus. A later analysis lacked HLA typing for the validation cohort, so it scored co-occurrence in that cohort across all 120 repertoires. Across donors, most TCR sequences were observed very rarely, whereas some public TCRs were present in many individuals. In vitro tests confirmed that a few of the cytomegalovirus-associated TCR beta chains recognize cytomegalovirus antigens. The authors suggested that the approach could potentially be extended to other disease states and immunological phenotypes. A later analysis found that TCRs clustered in the first cohort also tended to co-occur in the 95 to 150 validation repertoires, with just under 95% of cluster scores above 0. In both the original and validation cohorts, the classifier was reported to diagnose cytomegalovirus status with high specificity and sensitivity.

The library was built by means of the immunoSEQ multiplex PCR assay. As for the authors' bioinformatics: A statistical classification framework was built to diagnose cytomegalovirus status from the catalog of TCR beta chain sequences. In TCRdb, the immuneACCESS table is reduced to in-frame sequences with V and J assigned. These tables do not hold every clone; where another copy was compared, an unresolved V gene accounts for under half, and the others remain unexplained. The V and J calls and the clone size are those of that table, but D and trimming were determined from the DNA. The sample includes 300,000 to 450,000 clones, with around 86% observed a single time. The ten largest clones represent around 0.8% of the sample. The donors belonged to the validation cohort of approximately 130 subjects, which was separate from the roughly 670-subject first cohort. CDR1 and CDR2 (SGDLS, YYNGEE) derive from the germline V gene. The CDR3 contains 16 residues, cysteine and phenylalanine counted. Only the CDR3 DNA is retained, 48 bases long and in frame from the first base. V trim: 2 bases; J trim: 4 bases; unmatched bases: 7.

As concerns this clone: Which antigen it targets is not known. No qualities accompany the bases; no much larger clone lies one base away.

The source material was PBMCs. In this chain, TRBV9 is recombined with TRBJ2-3, and 10 junction bases match TRBD2. This sequence originates from a woman aged 18-29 years in good health and CMV-seronegative. The bases read TGTGCCAGCAGCGTCGTTAGCGGGGGGTTCGCAGATACGCAGTATTTT. Its protein reads: CASSVVSGGFADTQYF.